Listed here are 15 T cell receptor beta chains from one sample, sequenced in a study of cytomegalovirus exposure and HLA in healthy donors. The PCR was carried out with 60 Vbeta primers and 13 Jbeta primers. The assay was immunoSEQ multiplex PCR, and TCRdb's table has in-frame clones only and misses some. The sample yields under 250,000 clones, approximately 87% seen once. The sample was PBMCs. These receptors were taken from a human donor in good health.

This chain uses TRBV6-1 with TRBJ2-5, with D unresolved. The end of the DNA is better explained by TRBJ2-7, so the J call may be wrong. The CDR3 contains 14 residues. CDR1 and CDR2 from the germline V gene are MNHNS and SASEGT. The CDR3 nucleotides are TGTGCCAGCAGTGAAGCGTCGCCCAACTACGAGCAGTACTTC. Residues: CASSEASPNYEQYF.

V usage is TRBV13 and J usage is TRBJ2-7; D is possibly TRBD2 (6 bases). The length of the CDR3 is 15 residues. Trimming took 3 bases from V and 0 from J, leaving 12 bases between them. Germline loops: CDR1 PRHDT, CDR2 FYEKMQ (reference sequence). In DNA form, the CDR3 reads TGTGCCAGCAGCTTTACAGCGGGCCCCTCCTACGAGCAGTACTTC. Its protein is CASSFTAGPSYEQYF. Filled out from reference TRBV13 and TRBJ2-7, the complete variable domain reads AAGVIQSPRHLIKEKRETATLKCYPIPRHDTVYWYQQGPGQDPQFLISFYEKMQSDKGSIPDRFSAQQFSDYHSELNMSSLELGDSALYFCASSFTAGPSYEQYFGPGTRLTVT.

The CDR3 DNA sequence: TGCAGCGTTGCGGTGGGAGCCATGGGCGAGCAGTACTTC. This sequence encodes CSVAVGAMGEQYF. The chain combines TRBV29-1 with TRBJ2-7; the D gene is possibly TRBD2 (5 bases). Per the germline V gene, CDR1 is SQVTM and CDR2 is ANQGSEA. Deletions cut 4 bases from V and 6 bases from J, with 16 bases between. The CDR3 is made up of 13 amino acids.

The chain is built from TRBV12-5 and TRBJ2-2, with D possibly matching TRBD2 (5 bases). Looked up from germline, CDR1 is LGHNT and CDR2 is FRNRAP. V shed 1 base and J shed 6 bases, with 12 bases lying between them. The CDR3 loop spans 15 amino acids. CDR3 in amino acids: CASGLGAGVAGELFF. CDR3 coding DNA: TGTGCTAGTGGTTTGGGCGCCGGGGTGGCCGGGGAGCTGTTTTTT.

The chain is built from TRBV7-9 and TRBJ2-1, with a tentative D call TRBD1 (6 bases). V was shortened by 5 bases and J by 2 bases, with 13 bases between the two germline ends. In germline, CDR1 is SEHNR, CDR2 FQNEAQ (reference sequence). CDR3 length equals 15 residues. DNA for the CDR3: TGTGCCAGCAGCCCGCGGACAGCTACCTACAATGAGCAGTTCTTC. It encodes CASSPRTATYNEQFF.

The chain combines TRBV4-1 with TRBJ2-1; the match to TRBD2 covers 9 bases. The CDR3 contains 15 residues. The trim removed 2 bases at V and 4 bases at J, leaving 3 bases unmatched. Germline V gives CDR1 MGHRA, CDR2 YSYEKL. CDR3 amino acids: CASSQLSGSYNEQFF. In DNA, the CDR3 is TGCGCCAGCAGCCAACTTAGCGGGAGTTACAATGAGCAGTTCTTC.

The chain uses TRBV19 and TRBJ2-7, with 9 bases fitting TRBD1. The CDR3 totals 13 residues. Germline V lookup: CDR1 LNHDA, CDR2 SQIVND (reference sequence). J was trimmed by 4 bases and V by 3 bases; bases with no gene match: 1. The DNA of the CDR3 is TGTGCCAGTAGTATGGACAGGGGATACGAGCAGTACTTC. Translated: CASSMDRGYEQYF.

This rearrangement joins TRBV30 to TRBJ1-2, with 7 bases lining up with TRBD1. Germline assignment: CDR1 GTSNPN and CDR2 SVGIG (reference sequence). Trimming cost V 0 bases and J 3 bases; bases outside gene matches: 4. The CDR3 contains 14 residues. The CDR3 coding sequence is TGTGCCTGGAGTGTACAGACAGGGTACTATGGCTACACCTTC. Protein: CAWSVQTGYYGYTF. The full variable domain, with the rest looked up from reference TRBV30 and TRBJ1-2, is SQTIHQWPATLVQPVGSPLSLECTVEGTSNPNLYWYRQAAGRGLQLLFYSVGIGQISSEVPQNLSASRPQDRQFILSSKKLLLSDSGFYLCAWSVQTGYYGYTFGSGTRLTVV.

The V and J genes are TRBV6-1 and TRBJ2-2; possible D gene TRBD2, 7 bases. This CDR3 comprises 15 residues. V was cut by 6 bases and J by 6 bases, with 17 bases left in between. The V gene's germline CDR1 is MNHNS and CDR2 SASEGT. CDR3 DNA sequence: TGTGCCAGCAGGGGGGGGCAGTCGTGGTCCGGGGAGCTGTTTTTT. It translates to CASRGGQSWSGELFF.

The chain uses TRBV28 and TRBJ2-7; possible D gene TRBD2, 5 bases. The V and J ends lost 3 bases and 0 bases respectively, with 12 bases between them. CDR1 and CDR2 from the germline V gene are MDHEN and SYDVKM. The CDR3 runs to 15 residues. The chain's CDR3 is CASSFARAASYEQYF. In DNA form, the CDR3 reads TGTGCCAGCAGTTTTGCGCGGGCGGCCTCCTACGAGCAGTACTTC.

The chain uses TRBV6-1 and TRBJ2-7; 10 bases fit TRBD1. Germline CDR1 and CDR2: MNHNS and SASEGT. The CDR3 is 16 amino acids. V gave up 3 bases and J gave up 6 bases; unmatched junction bases: 11. CDR3 region: CASSEGAGQGSSEQYF. CDR3 nucleotide sequence: TGTGCCAGCAGTGAGGGTGCGGGACAGGGGTCTAGCGAGCAGTACTTC.

This chain uses TRBV10-3 with TRBJ2-3; no clear D gene. Germline assignment: CDR1 ENHRY and CDR2 SYGVKD. The CDR3 totals 12 residues. The germline V and J ends were trimmed by 0 bases and 5 bases, with 3 bases remaining between them. The CDR3 reads CAISESGDTQYF. CDR3 DNA sequence: TGTGCCATCAGTGAGTCCGGAGATACGCAGTATTTT.

The CDR3 spells CSALRDGELFF. The CDR3 bases are TGCAGTGCACTGAGGGACGGGGAGCTGTTTTTT. V usage is TRBV20-1 and J usage is TRBJ2-2; D is perhaps TRBD2 (5 bases). V shed 6 bases and J shed 7 bases, with 9 bases lying between them. The CDR3 spans 11 residues. The germline gives CDR1 DFQATT, CDR2 SNEGSKA (reference sequence).

The V gene is TRBV4-1, the J gene TRBJ1-2; 9 nucleotides line up with TRBD1. V lost 2 bases, J lost 4 bases, and 2 bases stayed unmatched. Germline CDR1 and CDR2: MGHRA and YSYEKL. This CDR3 spans 14 amino acids. DNA for the CDR3: TGCGCCAGCAGCCAAAGGACAGGGGCCTATGGCTACACCTTC. It codes for CASSQRTGAYGYTF.

In its sample, this clone was seen once. The chain has TRBV11-3 and TRBJ2-2; 7 nucleotides match TRBD2. Germline V gene sequence: CDR1 SGHNT, CDR2 YENEEA. The CDR3 totals 14 residues. Losses at the gene ends were 5 bases for V and 4 bases for J; bases not matched to a gene: 4. The CDR3 here is CASSLTGGTGELFF. CDR3 in DNA: TGTGCCAGCAGCCTTACGGGGGGCACCGGGGAGCTGTTTTTT.